The entry below gives a single T cell receptor (beta chain) sequence along with its context. What it binds is not known. V lost 0 bases and J lost 7, with 14 bases in between. CDR3 length: 15 residues. Germline CDR1 reads MNHEY; CDR2 reads SMNVEV (reference sequence). One heparinised draw of blood, averaging around 120 mL, came from each donor. As every portion of the isolated RNA was reverse transcribed, the sequencing read expressed TCRB transcripts. The method was immunoSEQ multiplex PCR; TCRdb's version includes in-frame clones alone and lacks a portion of them. This table has 620,000 or so clones, around a sixth appearing once. This sample stems from a study of beta chain features in type 1 diabetes. Across the whole study: When patients were set against healthy donors, age, gender and cell yields were similar. Study-level results: Moderate but significant shortening of TCRB CDR3s was recorded in all four CD4+ subsets from Type 1 diabetes patients. Naive, central memory and Treg TCRB repertoires seemed to resemble each other more closely in patients than they did in healthy donors.

The clonotype was recovered from a young man in good health. The genes are TRBV27 and TRBJ2-3; D not certain. Material: naive CD4+ T cells from blood. The CDR3 reads CASSLSTQTKHTQYF. The CDR3 DNA follows: TGTGCCAGCAGTTTATCGACACAGACAAAACATACGCAGTATTTT.